This TCR beta chain emerged from a study of identifying expanded T cells in peripheral blood. During the collection period, no donor immune events like infections were recorded. Assay used: immunoSEQ multiplex PCR; TCRdb lists only in-frame clones, some missing. In the table there are tens of thousands of clones, nearly 90% of which are singletons. The TCR originated in a person aged 18 to 70 in good health. Input material: blood.

The CDR3 here is CAISESLADETQYF. CDR3 DNA: TGTGCCATCAGTGAATCGCTAGCAGACGAGACCCAGTACTTC. V is TRBV10-3 and J is TRBJ2-5, with D perhaps TRBD2 (5 bases). With 3 bases removed from V and 5 bases from J, the gap between germline ends came to 13 bases. There are 14 residues in the CDR3. Germline V gene lookup returns CDR1 ENHRY and CDR2 SYGVKD.